The next 2 T cell receptor beta chains were all read from a single sample in a study of cytomegalovirus exposure and HLA in healthy donors. The PCR contained 60 Vbeta and 13 Jbeta primers. The repertoire was sequenced with immunoSEQ multiplex PCR; TCRdb's copy has only in-frame clones and lacks some. This sample carries around 120,000 clones, roughly three quarters of them seen once, and the ten largest clones take 1.5% to 2.5%. Sequences were obtained from PBMCs. The receptors shown here come from a man younger than 35 in good health and CMV-seronegative.

This clone came up a few times. This chain joins TRBV5-6 and TRBJ2-7; D gene unclear. Germline-derived CDR1 and CDR2 are SGHDT and YYEEEE. CDR3 size: 13 residues. Trimming removed 0 bases at V and 2 bases at J, with 6 bases between. The CDR3 DNA sequence: TGTGCCAGCAGCTTGGTGGAGACCTACGAGCAGTACTTC. Translating it yields CASSLVETYEQYF. Together with reference TRBV5-6 and TRBJ2-7, the CDR3 gives the full variable domain: DAGVTQSPTHLIKTRGQQVTLRCSPKSGHDTVSWYQQALGQGPQFIFQYYEEEERQRGNFPDRFSGHQFPNYSSELNVNALLLGDSALYLCASSLVETYEQYFGPGTRLTVT.

The chain is built from TRBV6-5 and TRBJ2-2; 8 bases are a match to TRBD1. Germline CDR1 MNHEY, CDR2 SVGAGI. J gave up 5 bases and V 5 bases, and 4 bases lay outside the gene matches. CDR3 length: 14 residues. CDR3 DNA sequence: TGTGCCAGCAGTGCCAGGACAGGGACCGGGGAGCTGTTTTTT. Translation: CASSARTGTGELFF.